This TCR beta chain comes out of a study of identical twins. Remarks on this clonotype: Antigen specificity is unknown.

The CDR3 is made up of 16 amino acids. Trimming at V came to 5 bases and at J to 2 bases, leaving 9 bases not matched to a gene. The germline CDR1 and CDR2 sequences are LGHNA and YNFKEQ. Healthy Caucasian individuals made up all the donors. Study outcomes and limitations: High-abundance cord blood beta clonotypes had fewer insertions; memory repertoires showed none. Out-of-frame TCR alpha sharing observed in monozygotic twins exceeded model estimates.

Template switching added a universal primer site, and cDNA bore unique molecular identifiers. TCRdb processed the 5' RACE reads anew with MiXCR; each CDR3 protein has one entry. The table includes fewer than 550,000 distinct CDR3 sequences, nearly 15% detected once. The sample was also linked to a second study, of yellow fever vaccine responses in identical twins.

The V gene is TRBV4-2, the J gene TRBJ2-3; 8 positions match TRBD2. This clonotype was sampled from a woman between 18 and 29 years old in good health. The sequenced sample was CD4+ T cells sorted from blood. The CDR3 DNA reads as TGTGCCAGCAGCGCCCTGATAGCGGGATTCACAGATACGCAGTATTTT. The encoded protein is CASSALIAGFTDTQYF.